This T cell receptor beta chain emerged from a study of shared clonotypes between healthy human individuals. Study in general: There were three CD4 naive, three CD4 memory, two CD8 naive and one CD8 memory plates per donor.

Naive CD8 cells, CD45RO-negative and positively selected for CCR7, excluded terminally differentiated effector memory CD45RA+ cells. Findings and caveats of the study: Naive CD4 clonotypes overlapped across a few donors at about 5%. Clonotypes which were not shared had lower generation probabilities than clonotypes that all four donors shared. An anticipated effect of sequencing depth on clonotype sharing among donors was recognized.

CDR1 and CDR2 (germline): PRHDT, FYEKMQ (reference sequence). Between the trimmed V and J ends, which lost 0 bases and 0 bases, there was a span of 9 bases. The CDR3 has 16 amino acids. Turning to this clone: No antigen is known for it.

Only in-frame clones appear in the TCRdb table, and some are missing; sequencing was by immunoSEQ multiplex PCR. Of hundreds of thousands of clones detected, around 96% appear once; the ten largest clones hold 0.095% to 0.13%. This clonotype was sampled from a woman in her twenties or thirties in good health. The J gene is TRBJ1-3, the V gene TRBV13; weak D call: TRBD1 (5 bases). Sequences were obtained from naive CD8+ T cells sorted from blood. The CDR3 sequence: CASSLGAGGSGNTIYF. The CDR3 region has the DNA TGTGCCAGCAGCTTAGGCGCGGGGGGCTCTGGAAACACCATATATTTT.